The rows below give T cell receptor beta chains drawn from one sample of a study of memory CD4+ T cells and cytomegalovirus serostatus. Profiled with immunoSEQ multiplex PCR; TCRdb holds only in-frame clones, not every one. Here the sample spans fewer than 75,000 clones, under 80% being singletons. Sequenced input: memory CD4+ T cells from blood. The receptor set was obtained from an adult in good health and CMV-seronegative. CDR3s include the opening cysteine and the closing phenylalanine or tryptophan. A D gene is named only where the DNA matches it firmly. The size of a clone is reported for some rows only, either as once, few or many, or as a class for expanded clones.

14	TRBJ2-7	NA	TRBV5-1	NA	CASSLENSKYEQYF	TGCGCCAGCAGCTTGGAGAACTCTAAATACGAGCAGTACTTC
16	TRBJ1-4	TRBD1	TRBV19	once	CASSISLGAGGEKLFF	TGTGCCAGTAGTATTAGTCTCGGGGCAGGGGGCGAAAAACTGTTTTTT
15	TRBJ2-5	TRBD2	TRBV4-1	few	CASSKGFSGGETQYF	TGCGCCAGCAGCAAGGGCTTTTCGGGGGGAGAGACCCAGTACTTC
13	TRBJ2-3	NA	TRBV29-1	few	CSVGTPLTNTQYF	TGCAGCGTAGGGACCCCCCTGACGAATACGCAGTATTTT
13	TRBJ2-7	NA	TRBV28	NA	CASSLGDLDEQYF	TGTGCCAGCAGTTTAGGGGATTTGGACGAGCAGTACTTC
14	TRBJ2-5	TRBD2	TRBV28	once	CASSLLAGVETQYF	TGTGCCAGCAGTTTACTAGCGGGAGTAGAGACCCAGTACTTC
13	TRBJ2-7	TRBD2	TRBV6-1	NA	CATGSRTSNEQYF	TGTGCCACCGGCTCCCGGACTAGCAACGAGCAGTACTTC
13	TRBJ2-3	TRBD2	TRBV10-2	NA	CASKERDFDTQYF	TGCGCCAGCAAGGAGCGGGACTTCGATACGCAGTATTTT
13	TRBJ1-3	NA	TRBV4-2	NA	CASSSRKGDTIYF	TGTGCCAGCAGCTCGAGGAAGGGAGACACCATATATTTT
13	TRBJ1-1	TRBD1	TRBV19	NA	CASSIRQGSEAFF	TGTGCCAGTAGTATAAGACAGGGTTCTGAAGCTTTCTTT
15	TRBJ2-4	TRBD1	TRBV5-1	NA	CASSLGGTGVNIQYF	TGCGCCAGCAGCTTGGGGGGGACAGGGGTTAACATTCAGTACTTC
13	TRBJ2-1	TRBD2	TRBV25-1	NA	CASTRGGANEQFF	TGTGCCAGCACTCGCGGGGGGGCCAATGAGCAGTTCTTC
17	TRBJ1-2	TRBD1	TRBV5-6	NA	CASSSQITGTGGYGYTF	TGTGCCAGCAGCTCGCAAATAACCGGGACAGGGGGCTATGGCTACACCTTC
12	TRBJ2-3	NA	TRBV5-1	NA	CASGPSADTQYF	TGCGCCAGCGGCCCCTCGGCAGATACGCAGTATTTT
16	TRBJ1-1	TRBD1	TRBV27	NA	CASSFQGGGRGAEAFF	TGTGCCAGCAGTTTCCAGGGGGGTGGAAGAGGGGCTGAAGCTTTCTTT
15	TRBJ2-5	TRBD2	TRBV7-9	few	CASSLATSAPETQYF	TGTGCCAGCAGCTTAGCGACTAGCGCGCCAGAGACCCAGTACTTC
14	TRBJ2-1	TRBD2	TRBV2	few	CASSASGRADEQFF	TGTGCCAGCAGTGCAAGCGGGAGGGCCGATGAGCAGTTCTTC
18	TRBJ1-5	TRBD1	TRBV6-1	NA	CASSEKIGTGGLFQPQHF	TGTGCCAGCAGTGAAAAAATTGGGACAGGGGGCCTCTTTCAGCCCCAGCATTTT
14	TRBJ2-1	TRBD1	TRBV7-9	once	CASSPDRGYNEQFF	TGTGCCAGCAGCCCGGACAGGGGCTACAATGAGCAGTTCTTC
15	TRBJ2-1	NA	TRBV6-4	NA	CASSAYRRLYNEQFF	TGTGCCAGCAGTGCCTACAGAAGATTGTACAATGAGCAGTTCTTC
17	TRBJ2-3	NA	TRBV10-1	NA	CASSVPPDGDPTDTQYF	TGCGCCAGCAGTGTACCACCCGACGGAGACCCCACAGATACGCAGTATTTT
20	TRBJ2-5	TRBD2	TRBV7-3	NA	CASSSSAYCPSGRAGETQYF	TGTGCCAGCAGCTCATCTGCATACTGCCCTAGCGGGAGGGCCGGAGAGACCCAGTACTTC
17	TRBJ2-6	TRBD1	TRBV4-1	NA	CASSRPGQGSGANVLTF	TGCGCCAGCAGCCGCCCGGGACAGGGCTCTGGGGCCAACGTCCTGACTTTC
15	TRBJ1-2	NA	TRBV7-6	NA	CASSLQAGDSHGYTF	TGTGCCAGCAGCTTACAGGCAGGGGACTCCCATGGCTACACCTTC
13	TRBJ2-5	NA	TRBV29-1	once	CSVPGDGVETQYF	TGCAGCGTTCCGGGGGACGGGGTAGAGACCCAGTACTTC
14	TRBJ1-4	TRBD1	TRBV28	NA	CASSDTGGGLKLFF	TGTGCCAGCAGTGATACAGGGGGCGGCCTAAAACTGTTTTTT
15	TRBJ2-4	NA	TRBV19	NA	CASTGTALAKNIQYF	TGTGCCAGTACCGGGACTGCTCTAGCCAAAAACATTCAGTACTTC
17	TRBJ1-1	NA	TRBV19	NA	CASSMARGGVQYTEAFF	TGTGCCAGTAGTATGGCTCGCGGGGGAGTACAATACACTGAAGCTTTCTTT
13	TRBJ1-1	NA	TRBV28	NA	CASSLQGRERAFF	TGTGCCAGCAGTTTACAGGGACGCGAGCGAGCTTTCTTT
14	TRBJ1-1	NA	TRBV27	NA	CASSFSLDSTEAFF	TGTGCCAGCAGTTTCTCTTTGGACAGCACTGAAGCTTTCTTT
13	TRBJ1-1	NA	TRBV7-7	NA	CASSSQVNTEAFF	TGTGCCAGCAGCTCCCAAGTGAACACTGAAGCTTTCTTT
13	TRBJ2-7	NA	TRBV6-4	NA	CASLTAGIYEQYF	TGTGCCAGCCTGACGGCAGGCATCTACGAGCAGTACTTC
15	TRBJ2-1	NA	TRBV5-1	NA	CASSFQISEGNEQFF	TGCGCCAGCAGCTTCCAGATTAGCGAGGGCAATGAGCAGTTCTTC
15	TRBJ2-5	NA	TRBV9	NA	CASSVRGVGAGTQYF	TGTGCCAGCAGCGTAAGAGGGGTCGGGGCCGGGACCCAGTACTTC
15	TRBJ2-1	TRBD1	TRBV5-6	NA	CASSRGQGRESEQFF	TGTGCCAGCAGCCGAGGACAGGGTCGGGAGAGCGAGCAGTTCTTC